This entry describes one T cell receptor beta chain. The CDR3 loop spans 12 amino acids. Trimming removed 5 bases at V and 7 bases at J, with 9 bases between. The germline gives CDR1 MNHEY, CDR2 SMNVEV (reference sequence). These data belong to a study of T cell changes during pregnancy in multiple sclerosis. Sequenced by immunoSEQ multiplex PCR; TCRdb stores in-frame clones only, minus some. The sample carries some 40,000 clones, around 92% recorded once. The chain has TRBV27 and TRBJ1-5, with a tentative D call TRBD1 (5 bases). The sample in question was CD4+ T cells from peripheral blood mononuclear cells, obtained in the third trimester of pregnancy. The clonotype comes from a female donor with multiple sclerosis, enrolled in a pregnancy study. The CDR3 region has the DNA TGTGCCAGCAGTCCCTGGACACAGCCCCAGCATTTT. It yields the protein CASSPWTQPQHF.